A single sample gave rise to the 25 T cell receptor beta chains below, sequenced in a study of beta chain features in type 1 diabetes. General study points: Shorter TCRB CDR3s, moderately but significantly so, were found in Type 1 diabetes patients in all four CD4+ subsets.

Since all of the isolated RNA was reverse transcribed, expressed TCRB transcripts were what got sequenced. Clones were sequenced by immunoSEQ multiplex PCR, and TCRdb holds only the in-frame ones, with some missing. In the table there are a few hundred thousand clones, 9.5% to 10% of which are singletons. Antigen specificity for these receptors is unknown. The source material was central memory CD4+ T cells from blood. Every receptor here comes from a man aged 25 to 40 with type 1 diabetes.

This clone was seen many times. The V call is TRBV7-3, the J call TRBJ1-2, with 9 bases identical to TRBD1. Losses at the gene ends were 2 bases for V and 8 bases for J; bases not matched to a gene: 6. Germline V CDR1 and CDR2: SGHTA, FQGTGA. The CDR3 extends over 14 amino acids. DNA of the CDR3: TGTGCCAGCAGCTTATCACGACAGGGGGAAGGCTACACCTTC. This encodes CASSLSRQGEGYTF. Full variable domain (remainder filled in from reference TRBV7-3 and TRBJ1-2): GAGVSQTPSNKVTEKGKYVELRCDPISGHTALYWYRQSLGQGPEFLIYFQGTGAADDSGLPNDRFFAVRPEGSVSTLKIQRTERGDSAVYLCASSLSRQGEGYTFGSGTRLTVV.

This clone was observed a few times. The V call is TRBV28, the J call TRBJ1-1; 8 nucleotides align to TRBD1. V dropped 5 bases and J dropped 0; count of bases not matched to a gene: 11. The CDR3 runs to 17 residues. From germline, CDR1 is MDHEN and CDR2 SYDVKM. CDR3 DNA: TGTGCCAGCAGTCCGAGACAGGGGAGGCGTATGAACACTGAAGCTTTCTTT. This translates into CASSPRQGRRMNTEAFF. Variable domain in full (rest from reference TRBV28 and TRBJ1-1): DVKVTQSSRYLVKRTGEKVFLECVQDMDHENMFWYRQDPGLGLRLIYFSYDVKMKEKGDIPEGYSVSREKKERFSLILESASTNQTSMYLCASSPRQGRRMNTEAFFGQGTRLTVV.

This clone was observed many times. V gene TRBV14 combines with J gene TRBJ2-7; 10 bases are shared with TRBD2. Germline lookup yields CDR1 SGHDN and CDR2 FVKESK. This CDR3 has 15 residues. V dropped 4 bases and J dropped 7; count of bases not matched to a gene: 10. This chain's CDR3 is CASSPITSGTWEQYF. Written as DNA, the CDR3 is TGTGCCAGCAGCCCAATAACTAGCGGGACTTGGGAGCAGTACTTC.

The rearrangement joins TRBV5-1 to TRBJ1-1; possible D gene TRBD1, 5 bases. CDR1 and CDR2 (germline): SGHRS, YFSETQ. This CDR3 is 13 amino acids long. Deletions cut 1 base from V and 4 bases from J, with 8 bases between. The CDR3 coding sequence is TGCGCCAGCAGCTTGAGACAGCCCACTGAAGCTTTCTTT. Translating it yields CASSLRQPTEAFF.

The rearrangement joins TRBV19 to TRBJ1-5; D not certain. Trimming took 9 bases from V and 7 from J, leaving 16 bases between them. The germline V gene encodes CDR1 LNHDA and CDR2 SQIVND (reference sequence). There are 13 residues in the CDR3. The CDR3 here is CASGSALGQPQHF. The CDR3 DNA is TGTGCCAGCGGGTCGGCTTTAGGACAGCCCCAGCATTTT.

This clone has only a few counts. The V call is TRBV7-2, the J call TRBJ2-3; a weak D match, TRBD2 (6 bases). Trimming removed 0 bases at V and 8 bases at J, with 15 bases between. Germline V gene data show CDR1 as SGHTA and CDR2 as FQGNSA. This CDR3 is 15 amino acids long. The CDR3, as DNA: TGTGCCAGCAGCTTAGCGGCTAGCGCCTCTGGTACGCAGTATTTT. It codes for CASSLAASASGTQYF.

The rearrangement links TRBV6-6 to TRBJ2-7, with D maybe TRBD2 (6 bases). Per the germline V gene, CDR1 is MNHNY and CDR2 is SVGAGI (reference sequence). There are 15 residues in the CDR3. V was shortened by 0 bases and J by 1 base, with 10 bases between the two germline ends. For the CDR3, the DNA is TGTGCCAGCAGTTACTCTGCGGGAATGTCCTACGAGCAGTACTTC. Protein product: CASSYSAGMSYEQYF.

The CDR3 protein is CSEGMPNEQFF. The CDR3 DNA reads TGCAGTGAGGGGATGCCCAATGAGCAGTTCTTC. The rearrangement joins TRBV20-1 to TRBJ2-1, with D perhaps matching TRBD1 (5 bases). Per germline, CDR1 DFQATT and CDR2 SNEGSKA (reference sequence). Deletions cut 7 bases from V and 6 bases from J, with 10 bases between. CDR3 length: 11 amino acids.

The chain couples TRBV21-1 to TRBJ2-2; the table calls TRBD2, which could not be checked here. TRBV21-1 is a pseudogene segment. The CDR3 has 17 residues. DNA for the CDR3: TGTGCCAGCAGCAACCCGCTCGGAGGGCCGAACACCGGGGAGCTGTTTTTT. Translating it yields CASSNPLGGPNTGELFF.

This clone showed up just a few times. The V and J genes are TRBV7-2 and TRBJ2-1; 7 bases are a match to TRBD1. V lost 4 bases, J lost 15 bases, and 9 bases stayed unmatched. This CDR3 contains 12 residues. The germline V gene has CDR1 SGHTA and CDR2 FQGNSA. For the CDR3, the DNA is TGTGCCAGCAGCTCGACAGGGATGTATGGGTTCTTC. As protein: CASSSTGMYGFF. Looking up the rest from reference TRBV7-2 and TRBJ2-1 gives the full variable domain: GAGVSQSPSNKVTEKGKDVELRCDPISGHTALYWYRQSLGQGLEFLIYFQGNSAPDKSGLPSDRFSAERTGGSVSTLTIQRTQQEDSAVYLCASSSTGMYGFFGPGTRLTVL.

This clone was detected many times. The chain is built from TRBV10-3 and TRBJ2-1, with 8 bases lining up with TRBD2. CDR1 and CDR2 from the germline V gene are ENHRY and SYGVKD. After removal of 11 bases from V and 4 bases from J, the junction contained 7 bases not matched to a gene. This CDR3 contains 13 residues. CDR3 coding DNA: TGTGCCGCCGGGGGGGATTCTTACAATGAGCAGTTCTTC. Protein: CAAGGDSYNEQFF.

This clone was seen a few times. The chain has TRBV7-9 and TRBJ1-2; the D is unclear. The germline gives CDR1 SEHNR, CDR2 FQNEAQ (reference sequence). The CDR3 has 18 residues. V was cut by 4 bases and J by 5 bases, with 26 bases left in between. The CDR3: CASSSANIGPSKRYGYTF. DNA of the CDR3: TGTGCCAGCAGCTCCGCCAACATCGGGCCATCGAAGAGGTATGGCTACACCTTC.

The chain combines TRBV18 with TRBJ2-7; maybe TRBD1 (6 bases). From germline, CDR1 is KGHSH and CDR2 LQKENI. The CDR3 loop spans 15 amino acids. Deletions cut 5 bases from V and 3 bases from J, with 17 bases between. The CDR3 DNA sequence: TGTGCCAGCTCAACCGACACAGGGATTATCTACGAGCAGTACTTC. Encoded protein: CASSTDTGIIYEQYF. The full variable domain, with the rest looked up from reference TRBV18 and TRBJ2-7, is NAGVMQNPRHLVRRRGQEARLRCSPMKGHSHVYWYRQLPEEGLKFMVYLQKENIIDESGMPKERFSAEFPKEGPSILRIQQVVRGDSAAYFCASSTDTGIIYEQYFGPGTRLTVT.

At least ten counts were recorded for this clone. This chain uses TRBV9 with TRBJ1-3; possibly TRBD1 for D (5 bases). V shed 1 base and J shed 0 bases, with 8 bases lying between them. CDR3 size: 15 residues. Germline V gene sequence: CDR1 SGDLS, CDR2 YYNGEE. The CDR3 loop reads CASSVTQGSGNTIYF. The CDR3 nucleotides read TGTGCCAGCAGCGTAACCCAGGGCTCTGGAAACACCATATATTTT.

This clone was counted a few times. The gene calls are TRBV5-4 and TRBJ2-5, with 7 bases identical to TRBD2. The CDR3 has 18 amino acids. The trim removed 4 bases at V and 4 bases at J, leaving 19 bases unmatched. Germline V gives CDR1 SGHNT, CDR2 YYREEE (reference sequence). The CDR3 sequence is CASSPLRGAGVQVETQYF. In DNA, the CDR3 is TGTGCCAGCAGCCCCCTTAGGGGCGCGGGAGTGCAGGTAGAGACCCAGTACTTC.

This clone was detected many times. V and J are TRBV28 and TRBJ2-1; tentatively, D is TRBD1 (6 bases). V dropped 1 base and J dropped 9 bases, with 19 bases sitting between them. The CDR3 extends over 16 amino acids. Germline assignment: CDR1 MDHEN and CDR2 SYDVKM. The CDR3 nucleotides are TGTGCCAGCAGTTTATCCCCCTCGCCAGGGGAGACTGAGCAGTTCTTC. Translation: CASSLSPSPGETEQFF.

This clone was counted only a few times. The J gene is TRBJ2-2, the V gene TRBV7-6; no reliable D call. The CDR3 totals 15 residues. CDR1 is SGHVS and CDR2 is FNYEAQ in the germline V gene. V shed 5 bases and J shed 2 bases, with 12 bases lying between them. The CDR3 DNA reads TGTGCCAGCAGCACTTTCGCCTTCAACACCGGGGAGCTGTTTTTT. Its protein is CASSTFAFNTGELFF. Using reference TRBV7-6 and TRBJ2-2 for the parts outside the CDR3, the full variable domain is GAGVSQSPRYKVTKRGQDVALRCDPISGHVSLYWYRQALGQGPEFLTYFNYEAQQDKSGLPNDRFSAERPEGSISTLTIQRTEQRDSAMYRCASSTFAFNTGELFFGEGSRLTVL.

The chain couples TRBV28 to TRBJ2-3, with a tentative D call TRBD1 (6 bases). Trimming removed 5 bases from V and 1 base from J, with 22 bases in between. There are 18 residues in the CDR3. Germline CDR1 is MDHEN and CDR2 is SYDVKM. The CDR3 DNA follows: TGTGCCAGCAGTCCCCTCCCTGGCAGGGGATTGGGCACAGATACGCAGTATTTT. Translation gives CASSPLPGRGLGTDTQYF.

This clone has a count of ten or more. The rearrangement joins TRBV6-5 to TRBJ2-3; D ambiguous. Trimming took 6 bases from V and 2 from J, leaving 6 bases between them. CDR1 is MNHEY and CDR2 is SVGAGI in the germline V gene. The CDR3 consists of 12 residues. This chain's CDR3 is CASSGFTDTQYF. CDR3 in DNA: TGTGCCAGCAGCGGCTTCACAGATACGCAGTATTTT.

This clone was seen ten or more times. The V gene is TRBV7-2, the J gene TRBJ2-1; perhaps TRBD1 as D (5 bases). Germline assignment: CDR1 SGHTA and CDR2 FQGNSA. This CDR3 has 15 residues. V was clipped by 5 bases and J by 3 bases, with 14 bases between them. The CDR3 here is CASSQEKTDYNEQFF. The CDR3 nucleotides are TGTGCCAGCAGCCAGGAAAAGACAGACTACAATGAGCAGTTCTTC.

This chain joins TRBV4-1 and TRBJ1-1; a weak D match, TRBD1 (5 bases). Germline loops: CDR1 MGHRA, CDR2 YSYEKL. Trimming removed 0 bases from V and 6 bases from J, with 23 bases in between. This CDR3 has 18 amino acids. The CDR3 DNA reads TGCGCCAGCAGCCAAGATCCCGTCCAGGGTCGGGCTTCTTCTGAAGCTTTCTTT. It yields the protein CASSQDPVQGRASSEAFF.

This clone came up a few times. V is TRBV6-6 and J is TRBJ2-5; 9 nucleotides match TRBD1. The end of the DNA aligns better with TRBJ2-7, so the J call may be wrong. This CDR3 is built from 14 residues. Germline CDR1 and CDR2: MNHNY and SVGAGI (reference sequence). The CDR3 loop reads CASKLGQGSYEQYF. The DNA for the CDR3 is TGTGCCAGCAAGCTGGGACAGGGCTCCTACGAGCAGTACTTC.

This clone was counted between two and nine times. CDR3 in amino acids: CASSVVGSGQTEAFF. The DNA for the CDR3 is TGTGCCAGCAGCGTCGTAGGTTCGGGACAGACTGAAGCTTTCTTT. The chain has TRBV9 and TRBJ1-1, with 7 positions matching TRBD1. CDR1 is SGDLS, CDR2 YYNGEE, per germline. V lost 2 bases, J lost 5 bases, and 9 bases stayed unmatched. This CDR3 spans 15 amino acids.

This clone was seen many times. For the CDR3, the DNA is TGTGCCAGCAGCTTAGATCAAGGCGGGACGGGTACCTACAATGAGCAGTTCTTC. It is translated as CASSLDQGGTGTYNEQFF. V and J are TRBV11-3 and TRBJ2-1; TRBD2 is a possible D gene (6 bases). V was shortened by 0 bases and J by 2 bases, with 17 bases between the two germline ends. This CDR3 is 18 amino acids long. Germline V gene lookup returns CDR1 SGHNT and CDR2 YENEEA.

CDR3 sequence reads: CTSSQALAGNSYNEQFF. DNA for the CDR3: TGCACCAGCAGCCAAGCGCTAGCGGGAAACTCCTACAATGAGCAGTTCTTC. The rearrangement uses TRBV1 and TRBJ2-1; the D call in the table, TRBD2, was not verified against the DNA. TRBV1 is reported as a pseudogene. The CDR3 contains 17 residues.